The 25 T cell receptor beta chains listed next were all sequenced from one sample in a study of blood T cell repertoires in COVID-19. Clones were sequenced by immunoSEQ multiplex PCR, and TCRdb holds only the in-frame ones, with some missing. The profile shows 180,000 or so clones, roughly four fifths of them singletons. Sequencing was performed on peripheral blood. The receptors shown here come from a man between 45 and 60 years old who had recovered from COVID-19.

The chain links TRBV20-1 to TRBJ2-3; D ambiguous. Trimming stripped 3 bases from V and 3 bases from J, with 13 bases between. In germline, CDR1 is DFQATT, CDR2 SNEGSKA (reference sequence). CDR3 size: 14 residues. The CDR3 DNA reads TGCAGTGCTAGTCGGAGTTCTGGGACAGATACGCAGTATTTT. Its protein product is CSASRSSGTDTQYF.

This rearrangement joins TRBV15 to TRBJ2-1; D is unclear. Per the germline V gene, CDR1 is LNHNV and CDR2 is YYDKDF (reference sequence). The CDR3 is 14 amino acids. Trimming shortened V by 1 base and J by 3 bases, and 7 bases separated the two germline ends. The CDR3 loop is CATSRGPGYNEQFF. The CDR3, as DNA: TGTGCCACCAGCAGAGGGCCAGGCTACAATGAGCAGTTCTTC.

V and J are TRBV11-3 and TRBJ2-3; D remains ambiguous. Trimming stripped 3 bases from V and 6 bases from J, with 10 bases between. The CDR3 has 13 amino acids. Germline CDR1 and CDR2: SGHNT and YENEEA. The CDR3 nucleotides read TGTGCCAGCAGCTTCGCTCCCGCGGATACGCAGTATTTT. It is translated as CASSFAPADTQYF.

The chain is built from TRBV28 and TRBJ1-6; TRBD1 agrees at 8 bases. Germline loops: CDR1 MDHEN, CDR2 SYDVKM. With 6 bases clipped from V and 5 bases from J, the junction kept 9 bases outside the gene matches. This CDR3 contains 16 residues. CDR3: CASRQFPGQDNSPLHF. The CDR3 bases are TGTGCCAGCAGGCAATTCCCGGGACAGGATAATTCACCCCTCCACTTT.

This rearrangement joins TRBV24-1 to TRBJ2-1; possible D gene TRBD2, 5 bases. Trimming cost V 4 bases and J 9 bases, with 9 bases left between them. This CDR3 has 12 amino acids. Germline V gene lookup returns CDR1 KGHDR and CDR2 SFDVKD. CDR3 sequence (DNA): TGTGCCACCAGTGAACTCGAGGGTGAGCAGTTCTTC. The encoded protein is CATSELEGEQFF.

CDR3 sequence: CASSATGGSIEAFF. CDR3 DNA: TGCGCCAGCAGCGCAACAGGGGGCTCCATCGAAGCTTTCTTT. The chain joins TRBV5-1 to TRBJ1-1; 9 positions match TRBD1. Trimming at V came to 4 bases and at J to 8 bases, leaving 9 bases not matched to a gene. CDR3 length equals 14 residues. CDR1 and CDR2 from the germline V gene are SGHRS and YFSETQ. Drawing the rest from reference TRBV5-1 and TRBJ1-1, the complete variable domain is KAGVTQTPRYLIKTRGQQVTLSCSPISGHRSVSWYQQTPGQGLQFLFEYFSETQRNKGNFPGRFSGRQFSNSRSEMNVSTLELGDSALYLCASSATGGSIEAFFGQGTRLTVV.

In its sample, this clone was seen a few times. The chain recombines TRBV19 with TRBJ2-2; 7 positions match TRBD2. J was trimmed by 6 bases and V by 5 bases; bases with no gene match: 15. The CDR3 has 17 amino acids. Germline V gene lookup returns CDR1 LNHDA and CDR2 SQIVND (reference sequence). The CDR3 spells CASSDNGLVRLAGELFF. CDR3 DNA: TGTGCCAGTAGTGATAATGGACTAGTTCGGCTTGCCGGGGAGCTGTTTTTT.

This rearrangement joins TRBV19 to TRBJ2-7; 7 bases match TRBD2. The length of the CDR3 is 17 residues. Germline trimming cut 3 bases from V and 4 bases from J; bases unmatched to any gene: 15. CDR1 and CDR2 (germline): LNHDA, SQIVND (reference sequence). The CDR3 sequence is CASSMQKSWAGVYEQYF. As DNA, the CDR3 is TGTGCCAGTAGTATGCAGAAGAGTTGGGCGGGAGTTTACGAGCAGTACTTC.

The rearrangement uses TRBV9 and TRBJ1-3, with D tentatively TRBD1 (5 bases). Germline loops: CDR1 SGDLS, CDR2 YYNGEE. CDR3 size: 14 residues. Trimming removed 0 bases from V and 4 bases from J, with 8 bases in between. The CDR3: CASSVAGSGNTIYF. CDR3 nucleotides: TGTGCCAGCAGCGTAGCAGGGTCCGGAAACACCATATATTTT.

The chain uses TRBV11-2 and TRBJ2-5, with D possibly matching TRBD2 (7 bases). The ends were cut back, 3 bases at V and 1 base at J, with 9 bases in the middle. This CDR3 comprises 14 residues. The germline V gene has CDR1 SGHAT and CDR2 FQNNGV. The CDR3 DNA reads TGTGCCAGCAGCTTTGGGGGGGCCCAAGAGACCCAGTACTTC. As protein: CASSFGGAQETQYF.

The rearrangement joins TRBV7-9 to TRBJ1-1; 7 bases are a match to TRBD1. The CDR3 runs to 13 residues. V was pared by 2 bases and J by 11 bases, with 8 bases of the junction left unmatched. CDR1 is SEHNR, CDR2 FQNEAQ, per germline (reference sequence). The CDR3 sequence: CASSLSSGTVAFF. The CDR3 DNA reads as TGTGCCAGCAGCTTATCATCCGGGACAGTCGCTTTCTTT. Based on the CDR3 plus reference TRBV7-9 and TRBJ1-1, the full variable domain is DTGVSQNPRHKITKRGQNVTFRCDPISEHNRLYWYRQTLGQGPEFLTYFQNEAQLEKSRLLSDRFSAERPKGSFSTLEIQRTEQGDSAMYLCASSLSSGTVAFFGQGTRLTVV.

The chain links TRBV7-9 to TRBJ2-2; 9 bases map to TRBD1. Trimming cost V 0 bases and J 6 bases; bases outside gene matches: 2. The CDR3 sequence is 15 residues long. Looked up from germline, CDR1 is SEHNR and CDR2 is FQNEAQ (reference sequence). CDR3 in amino acids: CASSLAQGAAGELFF. The DNA for the CDR3 is TGTGCCAGCAGCTTAGCACAGGGGGCGGCCGGGGAGCTGTTTTTT.

This chain links TRBV18 with TRBJ2-7; possible D gene TRBD1, 8 bases. Germline V lookup: CDR1 KGHSH, CDR2 LQKENI. The CDR3 is 15 residues long. The V end was cut by 3 bases, the J end by 3 bases, with 15 bases between. As DNA, the CDR3 is TGTGCCAGCTCACCCGCAGCGGGACAGGACTACGAGCAGTACTTC. It encodes CASSPAAGQDYEQYF.

The J gene is TRBJ1-2, the V gene TRBV19; weak D call: TRBD1 (6 bases). Germline loops: CDR1 LNHDA, CDR2 SQIVND (reference sequence). The germline V and J ends were trimmed by 7 bases and 4 bases, with 10 bases remaining between them. This CDR3 is built from 12 residues. Here the CDR3 DNA reads TGTGCCAGTATAGGGGGGGCCTATGGCTACACCTTC. It translates to CASIGGAYGYTF.

The chain has TRBV4-2 and TRBJ2-7; D is possibly TRBD1 (6 bases). V shed 0 bases and J shed 5 bases, with 14 bases lying between them. CDR3 length: 15 amino acids. CDR1 LGHNA and CDR2 YNFKEQ come from the germline V gene. The CDR3 sequence: CASSQEGGGGHEQYF. CDR3 bases: TGTGCCAGCAGCCAAGAAGGTGGGGGCGGCCACGAGCAGTACTTC.

This clone was seen repeatedly, ten times or more. The chain carries TRBV10-2 and TRBJ2-3; 11 bases are shared with TRBD1. Trimming removed 6 bases from V and 3 bases from J; junction bases left unmatched: 5. CDR1 and CDR2 from the germline V gene are WSHSY and SAAADI. The CDR3 loop spans 15 amino acids. The CDR3 DNA sequence: TGCGCCAGCAGCCAGGGGACAGGGGGGACAGATACGCAGTATTTT. Amino acid sequence: CASSQGTGGTDTQYF.

The chain has TRBV28 and TRBJ1-5; 10 nucleotides line up with TRBD1. This CDR3 contains 15 residues. V lost 6 bases to trimming and J lost 3 bases; unmatched junction nucleotides: 5. Germline CDR1 is MDHEN and CDR2 is SYDVKM. The CDR3 nucleotides read TGTGCCAGCAGGACAGGGGGCGAAGTCAATCAGCCCCAGCATTTT. Protein product: CASRTGGEVNQPQHF.

The chain carries TRBV6-2 or TRBV6-3 and TRBJ1-2, with 8 bases matching TRBD1. Trimming removed 2 bases from V and 7 bases from J; junction bases left unmatched: 6. Germline CDR1 MNHEY, CDR2 SVGEGT. CDR3 length: 14 amino acids. The CDR3 DNA reads as TGTGCCAGCAGTTACAGTCAGGGGGCGAGTGGCTACACCTTC. Translating it yields CASSYSQGASGYTF.

V is TRBV6-1 and J is TRBJ2-7; perhaps TRBD1 as D (6 bases). Germline loops: CDR1 MNHNS, CDR2 SASEGT. V lost 3 bases and J 7 bases, leaving 13 bases between the germline ends. This CDR3 is 13 amino acids long. The CDR3 region is CASSDRQDGEQYF. The CDR3 DNA reads as TGTGCCAGCAGTGACCGACAGGACGGTGAGCAGTACTTC.

V usage is TRBV10-3 and J usage is TRBJ2-3; 14 bases fit TRBD2. Unmatched junction bases numbered 5, after V lost 3 bases and J lost 9 bases. The CDR3 covers 15 residues. The germline V gene has CDR1 ENHRY and CDR2 SYGVKD. CDR3 DNA sequence: TGTGCCATCAGTGAACCAGGGACTAGCGGGAGAACGCAGTATTTT. This codes for CAISEPGTSGRTQYF.

The chain is built from TRBV30 and TRBJ1-1; no reliable D call. The CDR3 is 13 residues long. Germline V gives CDR1 GTSNPN, CDR2 SVGIG (reference sequence). V was cut by 4 bases and J by 0 bases, with 9 bases left in between. For the CDR3, the DNA is TGTGCCTGGACCCCACAGATGAACACTGAAGCTTTCTTT. It translates to CAWTPQMNTEAFF.

CDR3 residues: CASSRTGTGELFF. The CDR3 nucleotides are TGTGCCAGCAGCCGGACAGGCACCGGGGAGCTGTTTTTT. The chain links TRBV11-3 to TRBJ2-2, with TRBD1 matching 7 bases. The CDR3 totals 13 residues. Germline trimming cut 5 bases from V and 4 bases from J; bases unmatched to any gene: 1. Per the germline V gene, CDR1 is SGHNT and CDR2 is YENEEA.

This clone was counted ten times or more. This sequence joins TRBV10-3 and TRBJ1-2; no definite D call. The CDR3 extends over 13 amino acids. V was shortened by 4 bases and J by 4 bases, with 10 bases between the two germline ends. Germline CDR1 and CDR2: ENHRY and SYGVKD. CDR3 in DNA: TGTGCCATCAGTGGAGAGTCCCTCTATGGCTACACCTTC. Residues: CAISGESLYGYTF.

The chain links TRBV28 to TRBJ2-7; possibly TRBD1 for D (5 bases). The germline V gene has CDR1 MDHEN and CDR2 SYDVKM. Trimming removed 3 bases at V and 2 bases at J, with 11 bases between. This CDR3 region has 14 residues. The CDR3 reads CASSFEQDTYEQYF. The CDR3 DNA follows: TGTGCCAGCAGTTTCGAACAGGACACCTACGAGCAGTACTTC.

The J gene is TRBJ1-3, the V gene TRBV5-6; maybe TRBD1 (5 bases). The V gene lost 1 base and the J gene lost 5 bases, with 10 bases spanning the gap. The CDR3 is 14 amino acids. In germline, CDR1 is SGHDT, CDR2 YYEEEE. This CDR3 is CASSLRQGRNTIYF. In nucleotides, the CDR3 is TGTGCCAGCAGCTTGAGGCAGGGCCGAAACACCATATATTTT. Supplemented by reference TRBV5-6 and TRBJ1-3, the full variable domain reads DAGVTQSPTHLIKTRGQQVTLRCSPKSGHDTVSWYQQALGQGPQFIFQYYEEEERQRGNFPDRFSGHQFPNYSSELNVNALLLGDSALYLCASSLRQGRNTIYFGEGSWLTVV.